Listed below are T cell receptor beta chains from one sample, sequenced in a study of Ad26.COV2.S vaccination and SARS-CoV-2 variants. Clones were read by immunoSEQ multiplex PCR, and TCRdb kept only the in-frame ones, dropping some. This sample has about 680,000 clones, with about 90% found just once. Sequenced here: peripheral blood, sampled in a trial of Ad26.COV2.S vaccine versus placebo. These receptors were collected from a person between 18 and 60 years old who received the Ad26.COV2.S COVID-19 vaccine or a placebo. Both conserved end residues are part of each CDR3. A D gene is named only where the DNA matches it firmly. Size is omitted from some rows. Given values are once, few, many or a class for expanded clones.

TGTGCCTGGAGTATAGGGGCTGGAAACACCATATATTTT CAWSIGAGNTIYF . TRBJ1-3 . TRBV30
TGTGCCACCAGCAGAGATCGGGTCAGGGGGCGCGAGCAGTACTTC CATSRDRVRGREQYF . TRBJ2-7 TRBD1 TRBV15
TGTGCCAGTAGTTTCTACAGGGGGCGAAGTGAAAAACTGTTTTTT CASSFYRGRSEKLFF . TRBJ1-4 TRBD1 TRBV19
TGTGCCTGGAGTGTAGGACCATCTGGGGCCAACGTCCTGACTTTC CAWSVGPSGANVLTF . TRBJ2-6 . TRBV30
TGTGCCAGCAGTCGCCTTAGCGGGAGCTCCTACGAGCAGTACTTC CASSRLSGSSYEQYF . TRBJ2-7 TRBD2 TRBV5-4
TGTGCCAGCAGCGGGTCAGGGGCCGGGGAGCTGTTTTTT CASSGSGAGELFF . TRBJ2-2 . TRBV2
TGTGCCATCAGGAGCAGGGACCAGAAAAACGGGGCTTTCTTT CAIRSRDQKNGAFF . TRBJ1-1 . TRBV10-3
TGTGCCAGTAGTAAGGGGGCGTCGGGAGAGCAGTACTTC CASSKGASGEQYF . TRBJ2-7 TRBD1 TRBV19
TGTGCCAGCAGCTTAGGGGACTCCCCCCGCACAGATACGCAGTATTTT CASSLGDSPRTDTQYF . TRBJ2-3 . TRBV7-9
TGTGCCAGCAGCTTAGCTCCGACTTCCGGATCTTACAATGAGCAGTTCTTC CASSLAPTSGSYNEQFF . TRBJ2-1 . TRBV7-6
TGTGCCAGCAGTGAATCTAGCGGGGGTTCCAGGGAGCAGTTCTTC CASSESSGGSREQFF . TRBJ2-1 TRBD2 TRBV2
TGTGCCAGCACCCCGTCTGGGACAGGGCCCTACGAGCAGTACTTC CASTPSGTGPYEQYF . TRBJ2-7 TRBD1 TRBV6-1
TGTGCCAGCAGCGAGACTAGCGGAATATACAATGAGCAGTTCTTC CASSETSGIYNEQFF . TRBJ2-1 TRBD2 TRBV9
TGTGCCAGTAGTATAGTGGGGCAGAACAATCAGCCCCAGCATTTT CASSIVGQNNQPQHF . TRBJ1-5 . TRBV19
TGTGCTAGTGGTTTGGTACTCCTAGGGGGGGCCAACGTCCTGACTTTC CASGLVLLGGANVLTF . TRBJ2-6 . TRBV12-5
TGTGCCAGCAGCCAAGTTTCTAGCGGCTCCTACAATGAGCAGTTCTTC CASSQVSSGSYNEQFF few TRBJ2-1 TRBD2 TRBV3-1/TRBV3-2
TGTGCCAGCAGCCCTCTGGAGGGCACCGGGGAGCTGTTTTTT CASSPLEGTGELFF . TRBJ2-2 . TRBV3-1/TRBV3-2
TGTGCCAGCAGCTTAGGAAGGGACATCTCTATCTACGAGCAGTACTTC CASSLGRDISIYEQYF . TRBJ2-7 . TRBV7-2
TGTGCCAGCAGTTTCGGGACGGAGAATTCACCCCTCCACTTT CASSFGTENSPLHF . TRBJ1-6 . TRBV6-5
TGTGCCAGCAGCTCGGGGGATGGTCCGGCTTTCTTT CASSSGDGPAFF . TRBJ1-1 . TRBV6-5
TGTGCCAGCAGTTTAGGGGGTGCAACTAATGAAAAACTGTTTTTT CASSLGGATNEKLFF once TRBJ1-4 . TRBV27
TGTGCCAGCAGGCCTGGCGGAGGGAGGGGCGAGCAGTACTTC CASRPGGGRGEQYF . TRBJ2-7 TRBD2 TRBV6-5
TGTGCCTGGACGGGGGGTGGGGCCAACGTCCTGACTTTC CAWTGGGANVLTF . TRBJ2-6 TRBD2 TRBV30
TGTGCCAGCAGCCAAGATCGAGGCGCGGGGGATACGCAGTATTTT CASSQDRGAGDTQYF . TRBJ2-3 . TRBV4-2
TGTGCCAGCATAGAGAGACAGGCGACCACAGATACGCAGTATTTT CASIERQATTDTQYF . TRBJ2-3 . TRBV2
TGTGCCAGCAGTCAGGGACCGAACACCGGGGAGCTGTTTTTT CASSQGPNTGELFF few TRBJ2-2 . TRBV6-5
TGTGCCAGCAGCCTGTCAACAGGGACAGAGACCCAGTACTTC CASSLSTGTETQYF . TRBJ2-5 . TRBV7-9
TGTGCCAGCGTGGGGCAGGGGTACGAGCAGTACTTC CASVGQGYEQYF . TRBJ2-7 . TRBV2
TGTGCCACCAGTGATAGGCTTACCTCGGATGAGCAGTTCTTC CATSDRLTSDEQFF . TRBJ2-1 . TRBV24-1
TGTGCCAGCAGCCCCCAGGGCGGGAGGGCCGGGAACAATGAGCAGTTCTTC CASSPQGGRAGNNEQFF . TRBJ2-1 TRBD2 TRBV3-1/TRBV3-2
TGTGCCAGCAGCATTCTCCTGGGACTTTCTAATGAGCAGTTCTTC CASSILLGLSNEQFF . TRBJ2-1 . TRBV11-2